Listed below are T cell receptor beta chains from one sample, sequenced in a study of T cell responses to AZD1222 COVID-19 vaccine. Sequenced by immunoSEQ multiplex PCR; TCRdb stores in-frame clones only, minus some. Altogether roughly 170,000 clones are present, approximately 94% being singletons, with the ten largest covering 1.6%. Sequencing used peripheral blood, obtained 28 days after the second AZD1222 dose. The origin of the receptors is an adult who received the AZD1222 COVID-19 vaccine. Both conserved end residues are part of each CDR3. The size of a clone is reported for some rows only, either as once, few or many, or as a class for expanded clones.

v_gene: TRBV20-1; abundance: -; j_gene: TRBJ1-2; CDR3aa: CSASSGGGIYGYTF
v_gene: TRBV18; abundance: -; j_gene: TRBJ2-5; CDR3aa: CASSPDRRSRQETQYF
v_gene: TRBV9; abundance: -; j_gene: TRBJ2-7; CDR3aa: CASSRDRANEQYF
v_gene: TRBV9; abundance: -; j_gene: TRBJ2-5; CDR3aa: CASSPNWTPVEAETQYF
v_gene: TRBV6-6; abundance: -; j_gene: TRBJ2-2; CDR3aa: CATRPDWDTGELFF
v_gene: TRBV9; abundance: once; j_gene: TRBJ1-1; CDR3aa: CASSADRVNTEAFF
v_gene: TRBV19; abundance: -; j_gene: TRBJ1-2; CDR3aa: CASSADRVGYTF
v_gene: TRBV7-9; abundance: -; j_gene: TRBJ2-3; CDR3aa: CASSPREASGSTDTQYF
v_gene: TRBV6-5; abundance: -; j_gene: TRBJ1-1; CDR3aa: CASSSIPDRNTEAFF
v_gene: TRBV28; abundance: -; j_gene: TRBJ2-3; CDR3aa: CASSLTGTGTSGADTQYF
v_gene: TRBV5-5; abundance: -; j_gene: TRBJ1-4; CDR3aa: CASSPRQGINEKLFF
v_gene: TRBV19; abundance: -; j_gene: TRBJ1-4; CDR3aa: CASSIAGYPYSGTGYDEKLFF
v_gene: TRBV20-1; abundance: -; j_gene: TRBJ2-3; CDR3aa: CSASRDLGDTQYF
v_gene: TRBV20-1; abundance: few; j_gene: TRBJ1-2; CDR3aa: CSASGWDRIYGYTF
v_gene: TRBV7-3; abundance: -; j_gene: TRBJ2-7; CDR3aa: CASSLGWTPNSYEQYF
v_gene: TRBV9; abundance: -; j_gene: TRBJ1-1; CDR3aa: CASSVHAPGTGTEAFF
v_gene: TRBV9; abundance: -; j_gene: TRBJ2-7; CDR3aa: CASSGGGAGSYEQYF
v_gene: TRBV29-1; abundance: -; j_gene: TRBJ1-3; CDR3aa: CSARIRDRGMNTIYF
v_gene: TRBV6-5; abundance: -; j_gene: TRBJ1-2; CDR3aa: CASSRTGGAGYGYTF
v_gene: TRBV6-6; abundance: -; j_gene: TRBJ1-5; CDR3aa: CASIGQGRNQPQHF
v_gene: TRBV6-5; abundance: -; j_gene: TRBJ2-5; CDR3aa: CASSYSAEETQYF
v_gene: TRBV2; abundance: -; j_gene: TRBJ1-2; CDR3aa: CASSDSWGGAQAGYTF
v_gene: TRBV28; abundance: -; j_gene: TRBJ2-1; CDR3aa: CASSLHQGGNRGEQFF
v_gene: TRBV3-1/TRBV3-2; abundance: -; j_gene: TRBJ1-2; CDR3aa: CASSYQYGYTF
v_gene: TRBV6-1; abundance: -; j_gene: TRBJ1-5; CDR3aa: CASSEDNRGAGNQPQHF